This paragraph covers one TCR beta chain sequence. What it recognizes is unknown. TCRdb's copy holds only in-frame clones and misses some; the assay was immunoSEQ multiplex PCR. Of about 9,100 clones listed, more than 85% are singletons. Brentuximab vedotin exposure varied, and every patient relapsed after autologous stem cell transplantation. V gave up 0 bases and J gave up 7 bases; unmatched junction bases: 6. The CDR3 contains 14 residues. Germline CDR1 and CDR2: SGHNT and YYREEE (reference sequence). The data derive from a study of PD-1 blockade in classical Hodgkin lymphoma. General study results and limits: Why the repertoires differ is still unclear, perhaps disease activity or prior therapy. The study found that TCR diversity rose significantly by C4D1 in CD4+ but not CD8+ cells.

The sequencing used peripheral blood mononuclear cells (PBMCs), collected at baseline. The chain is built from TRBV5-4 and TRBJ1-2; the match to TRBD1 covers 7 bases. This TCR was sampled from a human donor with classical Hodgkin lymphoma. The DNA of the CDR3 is TGTGCCAGCAGCTTGGAAACAGGGGAGGGTGGCTACACCTTC. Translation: CASSLETGEGGYTF.